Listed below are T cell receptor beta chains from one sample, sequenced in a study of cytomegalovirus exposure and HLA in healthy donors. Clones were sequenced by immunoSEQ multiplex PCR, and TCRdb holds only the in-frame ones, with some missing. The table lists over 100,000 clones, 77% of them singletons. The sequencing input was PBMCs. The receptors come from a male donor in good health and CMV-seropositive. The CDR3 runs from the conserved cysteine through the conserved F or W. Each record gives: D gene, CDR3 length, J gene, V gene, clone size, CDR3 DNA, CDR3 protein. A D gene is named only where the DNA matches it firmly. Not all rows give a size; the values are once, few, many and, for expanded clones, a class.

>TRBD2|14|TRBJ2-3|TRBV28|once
TGTGCCAGCAGTGCCGTGGCGGGAAGCGGGGGACCCTCTTTT
CASSAVAGSGGPSF
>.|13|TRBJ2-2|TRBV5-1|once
TGCGCCAGCAGTCAGGGTGGGACCGGGGAGCTGTTTTTT
CASSQGGTGELFF
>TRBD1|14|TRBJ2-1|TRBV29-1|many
TGCAGCGCAACAGGGGAGAGCTCCTACAATGAGCAGTTCTTC
CSATGESSYNEQFF
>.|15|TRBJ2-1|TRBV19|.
TGTGCCAGTATGTCCCCCTGGACTGGGTACAATGAGCAGTTCTTC
CASMSPWTGYNEQFF
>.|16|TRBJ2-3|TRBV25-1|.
TGTGCCAGCAGTGAATATAAGGGCAGGCGGGCAGATACGCAGTATTTT
CASSEYKGRRADTQYF
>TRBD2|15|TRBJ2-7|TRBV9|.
TGTGCCAGCAGCGTAGGCGGAGGGAGGGCCAGCGAGCAGTACTTC
CASSVGGGRASEQYF
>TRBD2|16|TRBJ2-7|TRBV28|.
TGTGCCAGCAGTATTACTAGCGGGTGGGGTAGGAACGAGCAGTACTTC
CASSITSGWGRNEQYF
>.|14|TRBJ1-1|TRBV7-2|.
TGTGCCAGCAGCTACAAACAGGGTCTGTCAGAAGCTTTCTTT
CASSYKQGLSEAFF
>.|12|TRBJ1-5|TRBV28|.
TGTGCCAGCAGACAGGGAGAGAGGCCCCAGCATTTT
CASRQGERPQHF
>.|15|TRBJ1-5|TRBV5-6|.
TGTGCCAGCAGCTTGTTCTGGGCAGACAATCAGCCCCAGCATTTT
CASSLFWADNQPQHF
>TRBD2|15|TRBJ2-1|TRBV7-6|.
TGTGCCAGCAGCCAAACTAGCGGGAGGGACAATGAGCAGTTCTTC
CASSQTSGRDNEQFF
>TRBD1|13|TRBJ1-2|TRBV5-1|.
TGCGCCAGCAGCCAAGGACAGGGTGCGGGCTACACCTTC
CASSQGQGAGYTF
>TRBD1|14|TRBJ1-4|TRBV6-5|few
TGTGCCAGCAGCCGCCTGACAGGGAACGAAAAACTGTTTTTT
CASSRLTGNEKLFF
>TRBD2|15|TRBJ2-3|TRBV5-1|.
TGCGCCAGCAGCTTGGGGACTAGCGGTGGAGATACGCAGTATTTT
CASSLGTSGGDTQYF
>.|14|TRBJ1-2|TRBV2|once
TGTGCCAGCAGTGCCCTAGGGGTTTTTTATGGCTACACCTTC
CASSALGVFYGYTF
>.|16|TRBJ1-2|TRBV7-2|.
TGTGCCAGCACTTTTGGACAGTCCTCACGTAACTATGGCTACACCTTC
CASTFGQSSRNYGYTF
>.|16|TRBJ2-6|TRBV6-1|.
TGTGCCAGCAGTGAAGCGCTAGGGGCCGGGGCCAACGTCCTGACTTTC
CASSEALGAGANVLTF
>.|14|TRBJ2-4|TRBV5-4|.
TGTGCCAGCAGCCTGCCGGACAGTAAAAACATTCAGTACTTC
CASSLPDSKNIQYF
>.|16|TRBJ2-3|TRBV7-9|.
TGTGCCAGCAGCTTGGTGGCGGCGGTAATCACAGATACGCAGTATTTT
CASSLVAAVITDTQYF
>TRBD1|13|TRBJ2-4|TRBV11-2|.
TGTGCCAGCAGCACAGGGGGGCCAAACATTCAGTACTTC
CASSTGGPNIQYF
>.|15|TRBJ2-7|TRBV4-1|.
TGCGCCAGCAGCCAAGGGGGGACATCTTCCTACGAACAGTACTTC
CASSQGGTSSYEQYF
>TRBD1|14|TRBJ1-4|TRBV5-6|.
TGTGCCAGCAGCAGGGCGGACAGGGATGAAAAACTGTTTTTT
CASSRADRDEKLFF
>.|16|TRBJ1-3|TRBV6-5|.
TGTGCCAGCAGTTACTCGGGACATTTCTCTGGAAACACCATATATTTT
CASSYSGHFSGNTIYF
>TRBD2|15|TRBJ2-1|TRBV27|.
TGTGCCAGCAGTTTAATAGCGGGAGTCCCCAATGAGCAGTTCTTC
CASSLIAGVPNEQFF
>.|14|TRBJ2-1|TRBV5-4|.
TGTGCCAGCAGCTTTCCTGGGGCCCTCAATGAGCAGTTCTTC
CASSFPGALNEQFF
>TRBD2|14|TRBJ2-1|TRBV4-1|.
TGCGCCAGCAGCCAAGGACTAGCGGGATATGAGCAGTTCTTC
CASSQGLAGYEQFF
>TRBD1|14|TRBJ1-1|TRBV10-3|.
TGTGCCATCAATACAGGGGCCGTAGGGACTGAAGCTTTCTTT
CAINTGAVGTEAFF
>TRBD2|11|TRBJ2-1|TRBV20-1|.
TGCAGTGCTAGCACTAGCGGAGCCTACGTCTTC
CSASTSGAYVF
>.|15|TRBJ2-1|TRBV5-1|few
TGCGCCAGCAGCTTGGCCGGGAGCTCCTACAATGAGCAGTTCTTC
CASSLAGSSYNEQFF
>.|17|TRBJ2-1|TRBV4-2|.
TGTGCCAGCAGCCAAGGGTACGGGACTCCCGAGGGTAATGAGCAGTTCTTC
CASSQGYGTPEGNEQFF
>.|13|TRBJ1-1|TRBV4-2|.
TGTGCCAGCAGCCAAGATCCGGGACACGAAGCTTTCTTT
CASSQDPGHEAFF
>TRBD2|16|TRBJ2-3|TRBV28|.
TGTGCCAGCAGTGCGGGGAGTAGCGGGAGGTTAGATACGCAGTATTTT
CASSAGSSGRLDTQYF
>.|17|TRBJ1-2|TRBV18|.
TGTGCCAGCTCACCACGGCCAGGGAGGGAATATGGCTATGGCTACACCTTC
CASSPRPGREYGYGYTF
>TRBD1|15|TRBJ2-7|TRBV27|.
TGTGCCAGCAGTTCCTGGACAGGGGCTAAGTACGAGCAGTACTTC
CASSSWTGAKYEQYF
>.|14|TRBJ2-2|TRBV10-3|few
TGTGCCATCTCCTCAGGCGCGAACACCGGGGAGCTGTTTTTT
CAISSGANTGELFF
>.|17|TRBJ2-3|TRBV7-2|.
TGTGCCAGCAGCTTAGACGGTAGCGGCCTGCCCACAGATACGCAGTATTTT
CASSLDGSGLPTDTQYF
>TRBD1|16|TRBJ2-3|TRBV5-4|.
TGTGCCAGCAGCTTGACCGCAGGGGGCAACACAGATACGCAGTATTTT
CASSLTAGGNTDTQYF
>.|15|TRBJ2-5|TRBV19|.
TGTGCCAGTAGTATAGGGGCGGGGCGCAAACTATCCCAGTACTTC
CASSIGAGRKLSQYF
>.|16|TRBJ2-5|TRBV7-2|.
TGTGCCAGCAGCTTAGGGGGTCTAGCAGATCAAGAGACCCAGTACTTC
CASSLGGLADQETQYF